Listed here are 6 T cell receptor beta chains from one sample, sequenced in a study of shared clonotypes between healthy human individuals. Terminally differentiated effector memory CD45RA+ cells were left out of the naive CD8 fraction, which was CD45RO-negative and positively selected for CCR7. Using immunoSEQ multiplex PCR, the repertoire was profiled, and TCRdb retains in-frame clones only, with some absent. The sample includes around 2.1 million clones, approximately 94% of them seen just once. What was sequenced was naive CD8+ T cells from PBMCs. The source is a man in his late teens or twenties in good health. Some clones in this sample may be carry-over from other donors' samples.

This clone was seen a single time. The CDR3 nucleotides are TGTGCCAGCAGTGAATCGGGAGGAGGGGAGCAGCCCCAGCATTTT. Its protein is CASSESGGGEQPQHF. The chain uses TRBV2 and TRBJ1-5; TRBD1 is a possible D gene (5 bases). V was clipped by 2 bases and J by 7 bases, with 15 bases between them. This CDR3 is built from 15 residues. Germline V gene lookup returns CDR1 SNHLY and CDR2 FYNNEI.

This sequence joins TRBV29-1 and TRBJ2-7; weak D call: TRBD2 (5 bases). The V and J ends lost 4 bases and 2 bases respectively, with 12 bases between them. Germline-derived CDR1 and CDR2 are SQVTM and ANQGSEA. The CDR3 has 13 residues. As DNA, the CDR3 is TGCAGCGTTGGCGGGCTCGCGGCCTACGAGCAGTACTTC. It specifies CSVGGLAAYEQYF.

The genes are TRBV9 and TRBJ2-3, with 7 positions matching TRBD2. Germline lookup yields CDR1 SGDLS and CDR2 YYNGEE. The CDR3 runs 18 residues. The J segment lost 1 base and the V segment lost 0 bases, leaving 11 bases of the junction unmatched. CDR3 nucleotides: TGTGCCAGCAGCGTAGTGGAGGGAGGGCCCTCGCGCACAGATACGCAGTATTTT. Residues: CASSVVEGGPSRTDTQYF. The variable domain in full, completed from reference TRBV9 and TRBJ2-3, reads DSGVTQTPKHLITATGQRVTLRCSPRSGDLSVYWYQQSLDQGLQFLIQYYNGEERAKGNILERFSAQQFPDLHSELNLSSLELGDSALYFCASSVVEGGPSRTDTQYFGPGTRLTVL.

The gene calls are TRBV28 and TRBJ1-1, with 7 positions matching TRBD1. V lost 5 bases and J lost 2; bases outside the gene matches: 8. The CDR3 is 15 amino acids. Germline lookup yields CDR1 MDHEN and CDR2 SYDVKM. CDR3: CASSRPGQTNTEAFF. The CDR3, as DNA: TGTGCCAGCAGTCGACCGGGACAGACTAACACTGAAGCTTTCTTT.

The chain's CDR3 is CASSLDPGPSPNEKLFF. In DNA form, the CDR3 reads TGTGCCAGCAGCTTAGACCCGGGACCTTCCCCTAATGAAAAACTGTTTTTT. The chain recombines TRBV11-2 with TRBJ1-4; D is perhaps TRBD1 (5 bases). This CDR3 has 17 amino acids. Trimming left V 0 bases short and J 3 bases short, with 14 bases between. The V gene's germline CDR1 is SGHAT and CDR2 FQNNGV.

V and J are TRBV6-5 and TRBJ2-7; D remains unclear. Germline V gene sequence: CDR1 MNHEY, CDR2 SVGAGI. The CDR3 covers 13 residues. Trimming cost V 5 bases and J 3 bases, with 11 bases left between them. The CDR3 reads CASSRAYDYEQYF. CDR3 bases: TGTGCCAGCAGTCGAGCTTACGACTACGAGCAGTACTTC.